This T cell receptor beta chain was retrieved from a study of regulatory T cells in long-lasting Graves disease. Described time point: persistent/refractory GD, antithyroid drugs over 5 years with positive TRAb. Researchers made the TCR library from RNA that was extracted from PBMCs. The V end lost 2 bases, the J end lost 2 bases, and 12 bases lay between the germline ends. The CDR3 runs to 16 residues. Looked up from germline, CDR1 is MNHGY and CDR2 is SVAAGI. Building of the TCR beta libraries involved iRepertoire HTBI primers and Arm-PCR of CDR3 regions. Each CDR3 protein gets one entry after TCRdb re-called the multiplex PCR reads with MiXCR. The sample holds around 460,000 distinct CDR3 sequences; approximately 21% are singletons and the top ten take over 6%. On this clonotype itself: Its antigen remains unidentified.

Overall study results and limits: Clonotypes that were public and shared totalled approximately 2,800 in persistent patients versus 900 to 1,000 in new patients. TCR diversity was lower in persistent than newly diagnosed Graves' disease.

This sequence originates from a female donor with Graves disease. The J gene is TRBJ2-2, the V gene TRBV6-9; a weak D match, TRBD1 (5 bases). Sequencing was performed on peripheral blood mononuclear cells (PBMCs), taken when the disease was refractory, from a patient treated with antithyroid drugs. The CDR3, as DNA: TGTGCCAGCAGTTATCCGGCACAGGACAACACCGGGGAGCTGTTTTTT. This translates into CASSYPAQDNTGELFF.